The following is a TCR beta chain sequence with its context. Its antigen is not identified. The sample comes from a study of T cell clonotyping in hematopoietic cell transplantation. Study details: Recipient samples before transplant were obtained post-cytoreduction. Study-wide results and limits: At the given depth, recipient repertoires were over 97% de novo clonotypes. Broader posttransplant TCR repertoire diversity was predicted by graft donor and pretransplant recipient Inverse Simpson Index values.

Libraries were prepared by immunoSEQ multiplex PCR; TCRdb keeps only in-frame clonotypes and omits some of them. Among 65,000 to 80,000 clones listed, approximately 95% were seen once. Specified time point: recipient sample about 28 days before transplant, after cytoreduction. This sample comprised peripheral blood mononuclear cells, obtained before stem cell transplant. The clonotype originates from a woman aged 45 to 65 with acute myeloid leukemia. Some clones in this sample may be carry-over from other donors' samples.

CDR3: CASSPDNEQFF. The CDR3 region has the DNA TGTGCCAGCAGTCCCGACAATGAGCAGTTCTTC. This chain links TRBV6-4 with TRBJ2-1; the D is unclear. Trimming pared 5 bases from V and 5 bases from J, leaving 4 bases between. Germline V gene sequence: CDR1 MRHNA, CDR2 SNTAGT. This CDR3 contains 11 residues.